This paragraph reports one TCR beta chain. Its antigen remains unidentified. Germline CDR1 reads SNHLY; CDR2 reads FYNNEI. V lost 10 bases and J 7 bases, leaving 16 bases between the germline ends. CDR3 length: 13 amino acids. Treatment described: roughly 11-day PBMC culture with coronavirus spike peptide pools or control peptides (ViraFEST assay). Using peptide pools, antigen-specific T cells were expanded in ViraFEST before TCRs were sequenced. This record belongs to a study of vaccination and CD4 T cells after COVID-19. Study-wide background: The post-COVID sampling time was a median roughly 100 days after diagnosis, ranging from 35 to 161. Overlapping spike peptides from SARS-CoV-2, HCoV-NL63, HCoV-OC43 and HCoV-229E served to stimulate the cells.

The Oncomine TCR Beta short-read assay was applied to DNA of cultured CD4+ T cells. TCRdb reanalysed the PCR reads using MiXCR and keeps one entry per CDR3 protein. The profile shows more than 9,500 distinct CDR3 sequences, about 53% of them singletons. The source is a human donor who had recovered from COVID-19. Sequenced: CD4+ T cells from blood, cultured in vitro. The rearrangement joins TRBV2 to TRBJ2-2; D is tentatively TRBD1 or TRBD2 (6 bases each). CDR3 DNA: TGTGCCACTTCTCAGGGGAGGAACGGGGAGCTGTTTTTT. This gives the protein CATSQGRNGELFF.